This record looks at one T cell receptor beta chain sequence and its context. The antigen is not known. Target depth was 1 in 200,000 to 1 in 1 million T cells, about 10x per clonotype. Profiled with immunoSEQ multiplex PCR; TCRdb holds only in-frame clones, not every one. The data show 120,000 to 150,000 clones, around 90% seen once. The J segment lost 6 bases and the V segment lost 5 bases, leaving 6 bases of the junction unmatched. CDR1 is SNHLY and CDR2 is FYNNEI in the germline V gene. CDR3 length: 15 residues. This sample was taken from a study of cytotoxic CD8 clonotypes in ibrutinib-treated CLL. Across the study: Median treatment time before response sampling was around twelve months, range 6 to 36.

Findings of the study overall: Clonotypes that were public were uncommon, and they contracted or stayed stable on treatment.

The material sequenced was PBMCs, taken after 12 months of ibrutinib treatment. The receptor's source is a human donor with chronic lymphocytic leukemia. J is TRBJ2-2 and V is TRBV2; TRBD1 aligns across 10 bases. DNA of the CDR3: TGTGCCAGCAGTCGACAGGGGGCGCAAGCCGGGGAGCTGTTTTTT. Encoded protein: CASSRQGAQAGELFF.